This entry concerns a single TCR beta chain. This record comes from a study of blood T cell repertoires in COVID-19. The overall study: Samples taken during acute and convalescent COVID-19 were collected in the United States, Italy and Spain. T cells, B-cell-depleted T cells, or PBMCs provided the cDNA or gDNA that served as material.

Germline loops: CDR1 SGDLS, CDR2 YYNGEE. The CDR3 has 20 residues. The V segment lost 4 bases and the J segment 7 bases; nucleotides outside the gene matches: 24. Original methodology: Amplification with reference gene primers provided the estimates of nucleated cell counts. The repertoire was sequenced with immunoSEQ multiplex PCR; TCRdb's copy has only in-frame clones and lacks some. V, J and clone size are taken as reported in that table, and D and trimming were inferred from the DNA itself. The repertoire includes some 260,000 clones, 88% of them detected once, and just under 6.5% sits in the top ten. Seattle enrolled patients during active infection and tracked them longitudinally.

Sequencing input: peripheral blood. The TCR comes from a young woman with COVID-19, enrolled during active disease. The chain recombines TRBV9 with TRBJ2-1, with TRBD2 matching 9 bases. CDR3 region: CASSPLDPVGSGRITNEQFF. CDR3 nucleotide sequence: TGTGCCAGCAGCCCACTCGACCCGGTCGGGAGCGGGAGGATAACGAATGAGCAGTTCTTC.